This TCR beta chain was identified in a study of Ad26.COV2.S vaccination and SARS-CoV-2 variants. Clones were sequenced by immunoSEQ multiplex PCR, and TCRdb holds only the in-frame ones, with some missing. The sample lists fewer than 150,000 clones; around 86% were seen once. This clone was seen many times. The V end lost 6 bases, the J end lost 0 bases, and 15 bases lay between the germline ends. CDR1 is SQVTM, CDR2 ANQGSEA, per germline. This CDR3 has 15 residues. The source was peripheral blood, collected after recovery from COVID-19. The source is a human donor who had recovered from COVID-19. The V call is TRBV29-1, the J call TRBJ2-1, with D possibly TRBD1 on 6 matching bases. The CDR3 bases are TGCAGCGTGCGCACAGGGTTCCGCTCCTACAATGAGCAGTTCTTC. Translation: CSVRTGFRSYNEQFF.